A single sample is the source of the 22 T cell receptor beta chains below, sequenced in a study of T cells in Graves' hyperthyroidism and ophthalmopathy. From RNA transcripts, TCR beta CDR3 regions were amplified. HTBI primers were used for first-round RT-PCR of the TCR CDR3. Each CDR3 protein gets one entry after TCRdb re-called the multiplex PCR reads with MiXCR. The sample shows some 600,000 distinct CDR3 sequences, approximately 13% of them seen only once. Sequencing was done on a sample of blood. These receptors all come from a woman in her 30s with Graves' hyperthyroidism that later progressed to Graves' ophthalmopathy.

This clonotype has ten or more counts. V and J are TRBV2 and TRBJ2-3; D possibly corresponds to TRBD1 (5 bases). The CDR3 is 16 amino acids. Trimming removed 5 bases from V and 4 bases from J, with 19 bases in between. Germline CDR1 and CDR2: SNHLY and FYNNEI. CDR3 in DNA: TGTGCCAGCAGTCGAGAGGCGGTGGGGCCCGCAGATACGCAGTATTTT. Its protein product is CASSREAVGPADTQYF.

This clonotype was counted a few times. The chain joins TRBV11-3 to TRBJ1-3; D is perhaps TRBD1 (6 bases). V lost 4 bases and J 4 bases, leaving 14 bases between the germline ends. CDR1 and CDR2 from the germline V gene are SGHNT and YENEEA. The CDR3 totals 15 residues. CDR3 sequence: CASSSGQLGGNTIYF. The CDR3 nucleotides are TGTGCCAGCAGCTCGGGACAATTGGGGGGAAACACCATATATTTT.

The chain is built from TRBV7-9 and TRBJ2-4; a possible D gene is TRBD1 (6 bases). Germline values: CDR1 SEHNR, CDR2 FQNEAQ (reference sequence). Trimming left V 4 bases short and J 0 bases short, with 13 bases between. The length of the CDR3 is 16 residues. The CDR3 sequence: CASSWAGAIAKNIQYF. The CDR3 DNA reads TGTGCCAGCAGCTGGGCAGGGGCCATAGCCAAAAACATTCAGTACTTC.

The sample holds a few counts of this clonotype. V and J are TRBV18 and TRBJ1-3, with 7 bases fitting TRBD1. Looked up from germline, CDR1 is KGHSH and CDR2 is LQKENI. J was trimmed by 0 bases and V by 6 bases; bases with no gene match: 8. The CDR3 covers 16 residues. CDR3 region: CASSAGGQSSGNTIYF. The CDR3 nucleotides are TGTGCCAGCTCGGCCGGGGGACAGTCCTCTGGAAACACCATATATTTT.

This clonotype was counted ten times or more. The chain links TRBV24-1 to TRBJ1-4, with D uncertain. The CDR3 covers 14 residues. V was pared by 5 bases and J by 0 bases, with 6 bases between. Looked up from germline, CDR1 is KGHDR and CDR2 is SFDVKD. CDR3 loop: CATSASPTNEKLFF. The CDR3 nucleotides are TGTGCCACCAGTGCGTCACCAACTAATGAAAAACTGTTTTTT.

This clonotype was recorded many times. This chain connects TRBV29-1 to TRBJ2-2; D gene unclear. V gave up 4 bases and J gave up 3 bases, with 9 bases separating them. Germline V gives CDR1 SQVTM, CDR2 ANQGSEA. The CDR3 consists of 13 residues. For the CDR3, the DNA is TGCAGCGTTGTGGCTGGGGACACCGGGGAGCTGTTTTTT. Protein product: CSVVAGDTGELFF.

The J gene is TRBJ2-3, the V gene TRBV14; 8 positions agree with TRBD1. CDR3 length: 16 amino acids. Losses at the gene ends were 2 bases for V and 6 bases for J; bases not matched to a gene: 10. Germline V gene lookup returns CDR1 SGHDN and CDR2 FVKESK. The CDR3 reads CASSQFGQGSGDTQYF. The DNA for the CDR3 is TGTGCCAGCAGCCAATTCGGACAGGGCTCGGGTGATACGCAGTATTTT.

Note on this clonotype: A much larger clone differs by one base, so this may be a read error. The V gene is TRBV28, the J gene TRBJ2-1; D ambiguous. Germline V lookup: CDR1 MDHEN, CDR2 SYDVKM. The CDR3 sequence is 14 residues long. The V gene lost 8 bases and the J gene lost 5 bases, with 16 bases spanning the gap. DNA of the CDR3: TGTGCCAGCCTACCAAGGACGAGTAACAATGAGCAGTTCTTC. Protein product: CASLPRTSNNEQFF.

This clonotype occurred many times. The V and J genes are TRBV28 and TRBJ2-5; TRBD2 might be the D (6 bases). Trimming shortened V by 7 bases and J by 3 bases, and 18 bases separated the two germline ends. CDR1 is MDHEN and CDR2 is SYDVKM in the germline V gene. The CDR3 is 15 amino acids. CDR3 bases: TGTGCCAGCACCTCTCCGGCGGGGCGGGAAGAGACCCAGTACTTC. It codes for CASTSPAGREETQYF.

Ten or more counts support this clonotype. The chain is built from TRBV3-1 and TRBJ1-1; 11 positions match TRBD1. Germline CDR1 reads LGHDT; CDR2 reads YNNKEL (reference sequence). The V and J ends lost 3 bases and 4 bases, in that order; junction bases with no gene match: 4. The CDR3 is 15 residues long. The CDR3 DNA is TGTGCCAGCAGCCAGGAAGGGACAGGGGGCACTGAAGCTTTCTTT. This encodes CASSQEGTGGTEAFF.

The sample holds a few counts of this clonotype. Germline is not matched at one junction end, which may reflect a read error. The rearrangement joins TRBV19 to TRBJ1-5; D not certain. CDR3 length: 12 residues. Germline lookup yields CDR1 LNHDA and CDR2 SQIVND (reference sequence). The DNA of the CDR3 is TGTGCCAGTAGGATAGATAGGCAGCCCCAGCATTTT. This codes for CASRIDRQPQHF.

The chain combines TRBV12-3 or TRBV12-4 with TRBJ2-7, with TRBD1 as a possible D gene (7 bases). V was clipped by 2 bases and J by 6 bases, with 17 bases between them. This CDR3 is 15 amino acids long. The CDR3 reads CASSLTRGAPGEQYF. DNA of the CDR3: TGTGCCAGCAGTTTAACCAGGGGGGCCCCCGGCGAGCAGTACTTC.

There are many counts of this clonotype. V gene TRBV12-3 or TRBV12-4 combines with J gene TRBJ1-2, with D perhaps TRBD1 (6 bases). Trimming left V 5 bases short and J 0 bases short, with 10 bases between. This CDR3 has 14 residues. In nucleotides, the CDR3 is TGTGCCAGCAGTCCTGGACAGACTAACTATGGCTACACCTTC. Encoded protein: CASSPGQTNYGYTF.

In this sample, this clonotype turned up many times. The rearrangement joins TRBV12-5 to TRBJ1-1; D is ambiguous. V dropped 6 bases and J dropped 6 bases, with 11 bases sitting between them. Per the germline V gene, CDR1 is LGHNT and CDR2 is FRNRAP. The CDR3 sequence is 12 residues long. The CDR3, as DNA: TGTGCTAGTGGCCGGGAGGCGGCTGAAGCTTTCTTT. Residues: CASGREAAEAFF.

The sample holds many counts of this clonotype. V usage is TRBV15 and J usage is TRBJ2-1; the match to TRBD1 covers 8 bases. This CDR3 has 16 amino acids. The J segment lost 1 base and the V segment lost 8 bases, leaving 10 bases of the junction unmatched. CDR1 and CDR2 from the germline V gene are LNHNV and YYDKDF (reference sequence). This chain's CDR3 is CATRNDRQGSYNEQFF. The CDR3 DNA sequence: TGTGCCACCCGCAACGATCGACAGGGGTCCTACAATGAGCAGTTCTTC. Based on the CDR3 plus reference TRBV15 and TRBJ2-1, the full variable domain is DAMVIQNPRYQVTQFGKPVTLSCSQTLNHNVMYWYQQKSSQAPKLLFHYYDKDFNNEADTPDNFQSRRPNTSFCFLDIRSPGLGDTAMYLCATRNDRQGSYNEQFFGPGTRLTVL.

This clonotype was seen repeatedly, ten times or more. The V call is TRBV6-2 or TRBV6-3, the J call TRBJ1-1; weak D call: TRBD1 (6 bases). CDR3 size: 15 residues. The ends were cut back, 5 bases at V and 4 bases at J, with 17 bases in the middle. Germline CDR1 MNHEY, CDR2 SVGEGT. The CDR3 is CASSGMGASGTEAFF. CDR3 in DNA: TGTGCCAGCAGTGGGATGGGGGCATCGGGCACTGAAGCTTTCTTT.

A word on this clonotype: Since a much larger clone is just one base distant, this may be a read error. The rearrangement links TRBV3-1 to TRBJ1-4, with TRBD1 matching over 8 bases. The CDR3 runs to 12 residues. Germline V lookup: CDR1 LGHDT, CDR2 YNNKEL (reference sequence). The CDR3 nucleotides are TGTGCCGGCAGCCCGGACAGGGTGAAACTGTTTTTT. Residues: CAGSPDRVKLFF.

In this sample, this clonotype turned up many times. V usage is TRBV2 and J usage is TRBJ2-7; TRBD1 aligns across 9 bases. The germline V gene encodes CDR1 SNHLY and CDR2 FYNNEI. Unmatched junction bases numbered 10, after V lost 8 bases and J lost 2 bases. The CDR3 is 15 residues long. DNA of the CDR3: TGTGCCAGCGTGAGACCGGGACAGGGAACCTACGAGCAGTACTTC. Translated: CASVRPGQGTYEQYF.

This clonotype has a count of ten or more. The J gene is TRBJ1-1, the V gene TRBV30; D call uncertain. The germline gives CDR1 GTSNPN, CDR2 SVGIG (reference sequence). The CDR3 contains 12 residues. Trimming pared 4 bases from V and 0 bases from J, leaving 6 bases between. The CDR3 here is CAWMVMNTEAFF. CDR3 sequence (DNA): TGTGCCTGGATGGTGATGAACACTGAAGCTTTCTTT.

This clonotype turned up a few times. The chain joins TRBV6-1 to TRBJ2-7; maybe TRBD2 (6 bases). V was clipped by 6 bases and J by 4 bases, with 13 bases between them. Germline V lookup: CDR1 MNHNS, CDR2 SASEGT. The CDR3 runs 13 residues. CDR3 sequence (DNA): TGTGCCAGCAGGGCTCCTAGCGCGTACGAGCAGTACTTC. This gives the protein CASRAPSAYEQYF.

This chain joins TRBV7-9 and TRBJ1-6; 10 bases agree with TRBD1. The CDR3 is made up of 17 amino acids. Germline V gene sequence: CDR1 SEHNR, CDR2 FQNEAQ (reference sequence). Trimming removed 6 bases from V and 5 bases from J; junction bases left unmatched: 10. The CDR3 bases are TGTGCCAGCAGTAGTCTTCCGGGGACAGGGGATAATTCACCCCTCCACTTT. This codes for CASSSLPGTGDNSPLHF.

This clonotype was detected many times. The chain recombines TRBV2 with TRBJ2-1; D gene uncertain. Germline loops: CDR1 SNHLY, CDR2 FYNNEI. V lost 1 base to trimming and J lost 12 bases, with 10 bases between them. This CDR3 contains 12 residues. The CDR3 loop reads CASSEVTFGQFF. The CDR3, as DNA: TGTGCCAGCAGTGAAGTGACCTTTGGGCAGTTCTTC.